This entry lists 6 T cell receptor beta chains sequenced from one sample in a study of blood T cell repertoires in COVID-19. The table came from immunoSEQ multiplex PCR; TCRdb's copy has only in-frame clones and leaves some out. The table has fewer than 65,000 clones, more than 85% seen once. Sequenced material: peripheral blood. The receptors originated from a man in his forties or fifties with acute or convalescent COVID-19.

The chain joins TRBV7-2 to TRBJ2-1; TRBD2 is a possible D gene (6 bases). Germline V CDR1 and CDR2: SGHTA, FQGNSA. Deletions cut 3 bases from V and 5 bases from J, with 11 bases between. This CDR3 contains 14 residues. The CDR3 coding sequence is TGTGCCAGCAGCTTCGGTAGCGGAAACAATGAGCAGTTCTTC. Amino acid sequence: CASSFGSGNNEQFF. The entire variable domain, with the rest obtained from reference TRBV7-2 and TRBJ2-1, is as follows: GAGVSQSPSNKVTEKGKDVELRCDPISGHTALYWYRQSLGQGLEFLIYFQGNSAPDKSGLPSDRFSAERTGGSVSTLTIQRTQQEDSAVYLCASSFGSGNNEQFFGPGTRLTVL.

J is TRBJ2-1 and V is TRBV19, with a tentative D call TRBD2 (6 bases). Trimming left V 3 bases short and J 5 bases short, with 17 bases between. The V gene's germline CDR1 is LNHDA and CDR2 SQIVND (reference sequence). The CDR3 has 16 residues. This chain's CDR3 is CASSIRSSVGDNEQFF. The CDR3 nucleotides are TGTGCCAGTAGTATCCGGTCTAGCGTGGGAGACAATGAGCAGTTCTTC.

The chain combines TRBV5-5 with TRBJ2-7; D remains unclear. Germline V gene sequence: CDR1 SGHKS, CDR2 YYEKEE (reference sequence). The CDR3 contains 12 residues. V lost 2 bases and J 6 bases, leaving 9 bases between the germline ends. The CDR3 loop reads CASSFPNGEQYF. The CDR3 DNA reads TGTGCCAGCAGCTTTCCAAACGGCGAGCAGTACTTC.

The chain carries TRBV9 and TRBJ2-4; TRBD1 matches at 10 bases. CDR1 and CDR2 from the germline V gene are SGDLS and YYNGEE. Unmatched junction bases numbered 6, after V lost 1 base and J lost 11 bases. This CDR3 is 14 amino acids long. For the CDR3, the DNA is TGTGCCAGCAGCGTAACCGGGACAGGGGAAGTTCAGTACTTC. This codes for CASSVTGTGEVQYF.

J is TRBJ1-1 and V is TRBV6-5, with a possible D match to TRBD1 (6 bases). Germline CDR1 MNHEY, CDR2 SVGAGI. V lost 6 bases and J lost 4, with 15 bases in between. The length of the CDR3 is 14 residues. CDR3 nucleotides: TGTGCCAGCAGAAACAGGGCTTTGGGCACTGAAGCTTTCTTT. It codes for CASRNRALGTEAFF.

This chain connects TRBV5-1 to TRBJ2-5; D possibly corresponds to TRBD1 (7 bases). Germline assignment: CDR1 SGHRS and CDR2 YFSETQ. V lost 3 bases and J 2 bases, leaving 17 bases between the germline ends. The CDR3 consists of 16 residues. As DNA, the CDR3 is TGCGCCAGCAGCTGGAGGGCAGGGGGTAAGCAAGAGACCCAGTACTTC. Translating gives CASSWRAGGKQETQYF.